This T cell receptor beta chain is from a study of T cell responses to AZD1222 COVID-19 vaccine. General observations from the study: The CD4 TCRs associated with vaccination extended across spike and predominated at 160-218 and 743-854. There were mostly white British donors and more females than males, and clonal diversity was possibly underestimated.

CDR1 and CDR2 from the germline V gene are SGHTA and FQGTGA. Trimming took off 4 bases at V and 7 bases at J, with 11 bases between the two ends. This CDR3 has 13 residues. As for this clone: Antigen unknown.

Here immunoSEQ multiplex PCR was the method, and the copy in TCRdb shows in-frame clones only, minus some. The sample contains approximately 100,000 clones, roughly 90% of which appear only once. The sequence came from an adult in good health. The material was peripheral blood, obtained on day 0 of AZD1222 vaccination. The chain joins TRBV7-3 to TRBJ2-1; D perhaps matches TRBD2 (5 bases). The DNA of the CDR3 is TGTGCCAGCAGCTCCGACGGGGTTAATGAGCAGTTCTTC. It specifies CASSSDGVNEQFF. The full variable domain, completed using reference TRBV7-3 and TRBJ2-1, is GAGVSQTPSNKVTEKGKYVELRCDPISGHTALYWYRQSLGQGPEFLIYFQGTGAADDSGLPNDRFFAVRPEGSVSTLKIQRTERGDSAVYLCASSSDGVNEQFFGPGTRLTVL.